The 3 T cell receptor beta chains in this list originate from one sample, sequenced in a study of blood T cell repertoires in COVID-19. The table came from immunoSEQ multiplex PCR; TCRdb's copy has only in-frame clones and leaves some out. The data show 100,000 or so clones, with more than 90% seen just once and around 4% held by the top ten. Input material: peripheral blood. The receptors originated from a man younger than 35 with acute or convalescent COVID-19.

CDR3 in DNA: TGTGCCATCAGTGCCCCCAGTGACTCTGGGGCCAACGTCCTGACTTTC. It codes for CAISAPSDSGANVLTF. This chain links TRBV10-3 with TRBJ2-6; D is unresolved. Germline V gene data show CDR1 as ENHRY and CDR2 as SYGVKD. This CDR3 comprises 16 residues. Trimming removed 4 bases from V and 0 bases from J, with 10 bases in between.

The DNA of the CDR3 is TGTGCCAGCCAGGAAGGGGTTGGAAGGTACAATGAGCAGTTCTTC. Translated, it gives CASQEGVGRYNEQFF. This rearrangement joins TRBV2 to TRBJ2-1, with D maybe TRBD1 (5 bases). The CDR3 has 15 amino acids. CDR1 and CDR2 from the germline V gene are SNHLY and FYNNEI. The V end was cut by 8 bases, the J end by 4 bases, with 18 bases between.

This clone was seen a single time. The CDR3 DNA reads TGTGCCAGCAGCCCCGTCCTGGGGCTTGGCACCGGGGAGCTGTTTTTT. Its translation: CASSPVLGLGTGELFF. The rearrangement links TRBV9 to TRBJ2-2; TRBD1 might be the D (5 bases). Germline V gene data show CDR1 as SGDLS and CDR2 as YYNGEE. Trimming shortened V by 4 bases and J by 4 bases, and 17 bases separated the two germline ends. This CDR3 region has 16 residues.